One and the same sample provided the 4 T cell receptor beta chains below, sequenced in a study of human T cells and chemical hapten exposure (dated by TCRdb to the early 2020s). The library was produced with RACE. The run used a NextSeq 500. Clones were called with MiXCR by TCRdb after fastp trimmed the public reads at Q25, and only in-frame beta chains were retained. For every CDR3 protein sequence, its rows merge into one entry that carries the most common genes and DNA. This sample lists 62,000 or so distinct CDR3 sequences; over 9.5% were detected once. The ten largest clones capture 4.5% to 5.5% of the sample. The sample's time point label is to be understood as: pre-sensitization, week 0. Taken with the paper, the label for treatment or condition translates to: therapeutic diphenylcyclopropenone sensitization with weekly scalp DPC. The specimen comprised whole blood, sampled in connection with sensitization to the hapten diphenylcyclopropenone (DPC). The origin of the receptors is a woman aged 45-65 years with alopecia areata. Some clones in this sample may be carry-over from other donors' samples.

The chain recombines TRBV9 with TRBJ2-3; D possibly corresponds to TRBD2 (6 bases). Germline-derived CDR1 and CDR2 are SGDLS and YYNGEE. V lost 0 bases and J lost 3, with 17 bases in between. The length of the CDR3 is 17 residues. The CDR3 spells CASSVARSRGITDTQYF. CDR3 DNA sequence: TGTGCCAGCAGCGTAGCTCGTAGCCGGGGGATAACAGATACGCAGTATTTT.

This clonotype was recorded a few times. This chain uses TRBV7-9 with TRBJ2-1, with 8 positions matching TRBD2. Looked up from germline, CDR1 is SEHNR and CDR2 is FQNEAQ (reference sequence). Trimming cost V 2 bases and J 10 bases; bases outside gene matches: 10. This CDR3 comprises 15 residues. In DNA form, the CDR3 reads TGTGCCAGCAGCTTAACTAGCGGACCTCTTGCGGAGCAGTTCTTC. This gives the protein CASSLTSGPLAEQFF.

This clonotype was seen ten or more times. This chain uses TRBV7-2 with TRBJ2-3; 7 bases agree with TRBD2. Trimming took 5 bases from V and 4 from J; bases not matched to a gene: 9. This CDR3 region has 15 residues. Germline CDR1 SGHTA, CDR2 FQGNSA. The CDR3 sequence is CASSPQRGWSDTQYF. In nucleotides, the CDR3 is TGTGCCAGCAGCCCCCAGCGGGGTTGGTCAGATACGCAGTATTTT.

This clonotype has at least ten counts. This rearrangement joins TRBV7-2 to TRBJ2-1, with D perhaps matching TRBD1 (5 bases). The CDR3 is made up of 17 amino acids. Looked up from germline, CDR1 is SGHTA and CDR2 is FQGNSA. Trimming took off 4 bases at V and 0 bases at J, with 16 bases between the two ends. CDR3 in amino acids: CASSSSHRPSSYNEQFF. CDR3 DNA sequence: TGTGCCAGCAGCTCGAGCCACAGGCCGAGCTCCTACAATGAGCAGTTCTTC.